Following are 15 T cell receptor beta chains from one sample sequenced in a study of CD8 T cells in ankylosing spondylitis. No antigen has been identified for these receptors. MiXCR, run by TCRdb on the 5' RACE reads, gives a single entry per CDR3 protein. The sample holds some 400,000 distinct CDR3 sequences, about a fifth seen once. The study, taken as a whole, reports: It appeared that ankylosing spondylitis blood was characterized by a TCR beta motif of roughly 8 highly homologous variants.

The specimen was blood, either unsorted or a sorted T cell fraction (not recorded which). The receptor set was obtained from a male donor with ankylosing spondylitis.

V gene TRBV11-2 combines with J gene TRBJ2-1, with TRBD2 identical over 7 bases. The germline CDR1 and CDR2 sequences are SGHAT and FQNNGV. Trimming cost V 1 base and J 0 bases; bases outside gene matches: 9. The CDR3 length is 18 residues. The CDR3 DNA sequence: TGTGCCAGCAGCTTAGTGTTGGGGGAGGGGAGCTCCTACAATGAGCAGTTCTTC. It encodes CASSLVLGEGSSYNEQFF.

CDR3 DNA sequence: TGCGCCAGCAGCCTGGACAGAACCTACAATGAGCAGTTCTTC. Translated, it gives CASSLDRTYNEQFF. The chain carries TRBV5-1 and TRBJ2-1; TRBD1 is a possible D gene (6 bases). Trimming cost V 4 bases and J 2 bases, with 10 bases left between them. CDR1 SGHRS and CDR2 YFSETQ come from the germline V gene. The CDR3 spans 14 residues.

This sequence joins TRBV9 and TRBJ2-6; D may be TRBD1 (6 bases). CDR3 length equals 17 residues. With 8 bases removed from V and 0 bases from J, the gap between germline ends came to 18 bases. Germline V gene sequence: CDR1 SGDLS, CDR2 YYNGEE. The CDR3 loop is CASTWGPVTSGANVLTF. The CDR3 DNA sequence: TGTGCCAGTACCTGGGGGCCAGTCACCTCTGGGGCCAACGTCCTGACTTTC.

The rearrangement links TRBV28 to TRBJ2-4; possible D gene TRBD2, 5 bases. This CDR3 comprises 16 residues. CDR1 MDHEN and CDR2 SYDVKM come from the germline V gene. V lost 7 bases to trimming and J lost 0 bases, with 16 bases between them. CDR3 loop: CASTLSAGIAKNIQYF. CDR3 sequence (DNA): TGTGCCAGCACCCTTTCGGCCGGGATAGCCAAAAACATTCAGTACTTC.

The chain links TRBV6-1 to TRBJ1-6; the D gene is possibly TRBD1 (5 bases). CDR1 is MNHNS and CDR2 is SASEGT in the germline V gene. There are 14 residues in the CDR3. Trimming removed 4 bases at V and 7 bases at J, with 11 bases between. Written as DNA, the CDR3 is TGTGCCAGCAGTGGACAAGACAGAAATTCACCCCTCCACTTT. Its protein product is CASSGQDRNSPLHF.

This clonotype was counted many times. CDR3 in DNA: TGTGCCAGCAGTTTAAACGGACAAATAAGCAATCAGCCCCAGCATTTT. Amino acid sequence: CASSLNGQISNQPQHF. This chain uses TRBV12-3 or TRBV12-4 with TRBJ1-5; D is possibly TRBD1 (5 bases). Trimming removed 2 bases from V and 1 base from J, with 12 bases in between. This CDR3 spans 16 amino acids.

This clonotype was seen repeatedly, ten times or more. The gene calls are TRBV12-3 or TRBV12-4 and TRBJ2-3; 9 bases agree with TRBD2. The CDR3 spans 17 residues. The J segment lost 1 base and the V segment lost 6 bases, leaving 11 bases of the junction unmatched. The CDR3, as DNA: TGTGCCAGCAGCCCGCTAGCGGGAAGACAGGGCACAGATACGCAGTATTTT. Its translation: CASSPLAGRQGTDTQYF.

The chain uses TRBV20-1 and TRBJ2-7; maybe TRBD1 (5 bases). There are 12 residues in the CDR3. V shed 7 bases and J shed 7 bases, with 17 bases lying between them. Germline V gene sequence: CDR1 DFQATT, CDR2 SNEGSKA (reference sequence). The DNA for the CDR3 is TGCAGTGTGGCAGGGATTTCGCGGGAGCAGTACTTC. Translating gives CSVAGISREQYF.

This clonotype was seen only a few times. V and J are TRBV9 and TRBJ2-3; no firm D call. This CDR3 contains 13 residues. V lost 1 base and J lost 4, with 7 bases in between. Germline CDR1 is SGDLS and CDR2 is YYNGEE. The CDR3: CASSVRGADTQYF. CDR3 coding DNA: TGTGCCAGCAGCGTACGTGGGGCAGATACGCAGTATTTT.

The chain combines TRBV7-2 with TRBJ1-4; perhaps TRBD1 as D (5 bases). CDR1 is SGHTA and CDR2 is FQGNSA in the germline V gene. The CDR3 is made up of 14 amino acids. V gave up 5 bases and J gave up 8 bases, with 15 bases separating them. In nucleotides, the CDR3 is TGTGCCAGCAGCCCGGGGCCCACTCGCGAAAAACTGTTTTTT. Its translation is CASSPGPTREKLFF. Full variable domain (rest looked up from reference TRBV7-2 and TRBJ1-4): GAGVSQSPSNKVTEKGKDVELRCDPISGHTALYWYRQSLGQGLEFLIYFQGNSAPDKSGLPSDRFSAERTGGSVSTLTIQRTQQEDSAVYLCASSPGPTREKLFFGSGTQLSVL.

This clonotype has only a few counts. The rearrangement joins TRBV7-2 to TRBJ2-1, with a weak D call TRBD2 (5 bases). Deletions cut 2 bases from V and 8 bases from J, with 19 bases between. Germline V gene lookup returns CDR1 SGHTA and CDR2 FQGNSA. The CDR3 is made up of 16 amino acids. The CDR3 region has the DNA TGTGCCAGCAGCTTAAGTTGGTCAGAGGGCCACCATGAGCAGTTCTTC. It is translated as CASSLSWSEGHHEQFF. The full variable domain, in which reference TRBV7-2 and TRBJ2-1 provide the parts outside the CDR3, is GAGVSQSPSNKVTEKGKDVELRCDPISGHTALYWYRQSLGQGLEFLIYFQGNSAPDKSGLPSDRFSAERTGGSVSTLTIQRTQQEDSAVYLCASSLSWSEGHHEQFFGPGTRLTVL.

This clonotype was recorded a few times. The chain carries TRBV28 and TRBJ1-5; no reliable D call. The CDR3 has 14 residues. V dropped 5 bases and J dropped 4 bases, with 12 bases sitting between them. In germline, CDR1 is MDHEN, CDR2 SYDVKM. DNA for the CDR3: TGTGCCAGCAGTGGACTGCTTGAGAATCAGCCCCAGCATTTT. Translation gives CASSGLLENQPQHF.

The genes are TRBV9 and TRBJ2-3; TRBD2 agrees at 14 bases. The V and J ends lost 3 bases and 4 bases, in that order; junction bases with no gene match: 4. This CDR3 comprises 16 residues. CDR1 SGDLS and CDR2 YYNGEE come from the germline V gene. The CDR3 bases are TGTGCCAGCAGCGAGGGACTAGCGGGAGTATCAGATACGCAGTATTTT. It codes for CASSEGLAGVSDTQYF.

This clonotype has at least ten counts. J is TRBJ2-7 and V is TRBV20-1, with 14 bases that match TRBD2. This CDR3 contains 19 residues. V lost 0 bases and J lost 4; bases outside the gene matches: 14. Per germline, CDR1 DFQATT and CDR2 SNEGSKA (reference sequence). The chain's CDR3 is CSAREPLKTSGRAGYEQYF. CDR3 coding DNA: TGCAGTGCTAGAGAACCCCTGAAGACTAGCGGGAGGGCCGGTTACGAGCAGTACTTC.

The rearrangement joins TRBV12-3 or TRBV12-4 to TRBJ1-4; 7 bases fit TRBD1. Losses at the gene ends were 5 bases for V and 12 bases for J; bases not matched to a gene: 15. The CDR3 has 15 residues. The CDR3 spells CASSPTGQLSDELFF. CDR3 nucleotide sequence: TGTGCCAGCAGTCCGACGGGACAGCTATCCGATGAACTGTTTTTT.